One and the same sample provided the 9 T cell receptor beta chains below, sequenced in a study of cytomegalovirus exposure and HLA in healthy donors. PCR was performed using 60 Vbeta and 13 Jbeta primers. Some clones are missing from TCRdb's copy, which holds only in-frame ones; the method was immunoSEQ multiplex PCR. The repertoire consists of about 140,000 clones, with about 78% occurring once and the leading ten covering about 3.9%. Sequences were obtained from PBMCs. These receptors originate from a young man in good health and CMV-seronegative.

In DNA, the CDR3 is TGTGCCAGTAGTATGTCAGGGGGTGCGTCCTACGAGCAGTACTTC. This encodes CASSMSGGASYEQYF. The J gene is TRBJ2-7, the V gene TRBV19; 7 nucleotides line up with TRBD1. The CDR3 extends over 15 amino acids. The germline V gene has CDR1 LNHDA and CDR2 SQIVND (reference sequence). The trim removed 3 bases at V and 1 base at J, leaving 6 bases unmatched.

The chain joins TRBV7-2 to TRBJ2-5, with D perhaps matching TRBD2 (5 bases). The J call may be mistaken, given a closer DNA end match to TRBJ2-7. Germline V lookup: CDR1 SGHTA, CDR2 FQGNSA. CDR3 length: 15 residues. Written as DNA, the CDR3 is TGTGCCAGCAGCCCTAGTTATAGCGTGTCTTACGAGCAGTACTTC. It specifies CASSPSYSVSYEQYF.

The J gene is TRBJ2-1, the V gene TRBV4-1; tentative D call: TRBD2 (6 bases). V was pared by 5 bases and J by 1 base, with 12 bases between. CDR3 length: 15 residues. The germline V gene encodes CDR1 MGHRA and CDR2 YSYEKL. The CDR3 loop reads CASSKGRGSYNEQFF. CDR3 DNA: TGCGCCAGCAGCAAGGGGCGGGGTTCCTACAATGAGCAGTTCTTC.

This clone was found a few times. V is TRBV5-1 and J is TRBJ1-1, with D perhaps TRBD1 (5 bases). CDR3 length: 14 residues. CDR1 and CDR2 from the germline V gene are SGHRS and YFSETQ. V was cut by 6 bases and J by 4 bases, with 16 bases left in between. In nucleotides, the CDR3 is TGCGCCAGCAAGACGTACGGAGGGACCACTGAAGCTTTCTTT. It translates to CASKTYGGTTEAFF.

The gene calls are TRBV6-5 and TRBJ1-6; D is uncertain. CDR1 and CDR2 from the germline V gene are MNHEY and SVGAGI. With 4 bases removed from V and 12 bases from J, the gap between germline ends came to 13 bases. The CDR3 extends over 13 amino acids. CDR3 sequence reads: CASSSREGQPLHF. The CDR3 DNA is TGTGCCAGCAGTTCCCGGGAGGGTCAACCCCTCCACTTT.

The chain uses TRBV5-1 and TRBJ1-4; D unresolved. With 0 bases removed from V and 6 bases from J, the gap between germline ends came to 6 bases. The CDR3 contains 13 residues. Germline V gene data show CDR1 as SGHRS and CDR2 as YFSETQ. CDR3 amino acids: CASSLAPDEKLFF. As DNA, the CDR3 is TGCGCCAGCAGCTTGGCCCCGGATGAAAAACTGTTTTTT.

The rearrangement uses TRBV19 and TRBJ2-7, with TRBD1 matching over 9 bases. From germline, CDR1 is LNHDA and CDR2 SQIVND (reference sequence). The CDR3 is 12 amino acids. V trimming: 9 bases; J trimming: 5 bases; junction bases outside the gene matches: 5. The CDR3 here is CASRDREHEQYF. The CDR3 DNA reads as TGTGCCAGCCGGGACAGGGAACACGAGCAGTACTTC. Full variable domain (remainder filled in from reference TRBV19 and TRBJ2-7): DGGITQSPKYLFRKEGQNVTLSCEQNLNHDAMYWYRQDPGQGLRLIYYSQIVNDFQKGDIAEGYSVSREKKESFPLTVTSAQKNPTAFYLCASRDREHEQYFGPGTRLTVT.

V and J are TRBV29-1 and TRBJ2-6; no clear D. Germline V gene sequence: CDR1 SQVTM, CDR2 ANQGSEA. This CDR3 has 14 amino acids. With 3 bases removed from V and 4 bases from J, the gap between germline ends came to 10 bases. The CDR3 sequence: CSVDYLSGANVLTF. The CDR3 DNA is TGCAGCGTTGATTACCTGAGCGGGGCCAACGTCCTGACTTTC.

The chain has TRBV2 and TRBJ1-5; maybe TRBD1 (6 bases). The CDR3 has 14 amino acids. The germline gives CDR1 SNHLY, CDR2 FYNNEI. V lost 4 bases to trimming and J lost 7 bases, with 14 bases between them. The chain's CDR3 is CASSVQGLRQPQHF. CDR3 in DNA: TGTGCCAGCAGTGTACAGGGATTGAGACAGCCCCAGCATTTT. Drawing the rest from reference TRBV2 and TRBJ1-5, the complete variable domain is EPEVTQTPSHQVTQMGQEVILRCVPISNHLYFYWYRQILGQKVEFLVSFYNNEISEKSEIFDDQFSVERPDGSNFTLKIRSTKLEDSAMYFCASSVQGLRQPQHFGDGTRLSIL.